The sequence of this T cell receptor beta chain was determined in a study of T cell changes during pregnancy in multiple sclerosis. This table comes from immunoSEQ multiplex PCR, and its TCRdb copy is limited to in-frame clones, with some not included. The sample includes about 40,000 clones, around 90% of them seen just once. This clone was seen just once. Deletions cut 0 bases from V and 0 bases from J, with 10 bases between. The CDR3 is made up of 16 amino acids. The germline V gene encodes CDR1 SGDLS and CDR2 YYNGEE. The chain joins TRBV9 to TRBJ2-1; a weak D match, TRBD2 (5 bases). Sequencing was performed on CD8+ T cells from peripheral blood mononuclear cells, taken in the first trimester of pregnancy. The receptor was derived from a female donor with multiple sclerosis, enrolled in a pregnancy study. CDR3 sequence: CASSVAGESSYNEQFF. DNA for the CDR3: TGTGCCAGCAGCGTAGCTGGGGAGAGCTCCTACAATGAGCAGTTCTTC.